The 4 T cell receptor beta chains listed next were all sequenced from one sample in a study of blood T cells in healthy people across ages. PCR was performed a second time for about 7 to 12 cycles using a sample-barcoded 5' primer and a J-beta primer mix. TCRdb fed the 5' RACE reads into MiXCR, producing one record per CDR3 protein. This sample has around 1,000,000 distinct CDR3 sequences, with roughly a quarter found just once. These records were also assigned to another study, of T cells of mothers and their children.

Sequencing was done on a sample of blood. The receptor set was obtained from a girl aged 2-10 years in good health.

DNA for the CDR3: TGTGCCAGCAGCTTAGACTCCCAAGGGCGGGGGGGCCGCGGTGAGCAGTTCTTC. Amino acids: CASSLDSQGRGGRGEQFF. This chain joins TRBV7-2 and TRBJ2-1; 9 bases map to TRBD2. Trimming cost V 1 base and J 9 bases; bases outside gene matches: 16. CDR1 is SGHTA, CDR2 FQGNSA, per germline. The CDR3 is 18 amino acids.

The chain has TRBV27 and TRBJ2-5; possibly TRBD1 for D (5 bases). The germline V gene has CDR1 MNHEY and CDR2 SMNVEV (reference sequence). The CDR3 is 14 amino acids. V dropped 3 bases and J dropped 2 bases, with 10 bases sitting between them. The CDR3 DNA is TGTGCCAGCAGTTTTGGGGCTACACAAGAGACCCAGTACTTC. Encoded protein: CASSFGATQETQYF.

This clonotype appeared many times. Compared with germline, one end of the junction differs, possibly owing to a read error. This chain connects TRBV5-1 to TRBJ2-4; D ambiguous. The CDR3 extends over 12 amino acids. Looked up from germline, CDR1 is SGHRS and CDR2 is YFSETQ. The CDR3 loop reads CASSLDGNIQYF. The CDR3 nucleotides read TGTGCCAGCAGCTTAGACGGAAACATTCAGTACTTC.

The chain is built from TRBV5-1 and TRBJ2-1; no definite D call. This CDR3 has 11 residues. V was pared by 2 bases and J by 8 bases, with 5 bases between. Germline V gene data show CDR1 as SGHRS and CDR2 as YFSETQ. The CDR3 DNA is TGCGCCAGCAGCTTTGCGTATGAGCAGTTCTTC. Its translation is CASSFAYEQFF.